This paragraph covers one T cell receptor (beta chain) sequence. This entry comes from a study of blood T cell repertoires in COVID-19. Overall study: Collection of acute and convalescent COVID-19 samples took place in the United States, Italy and Spain. The analysed material was cDNA or gDNA that came from T cells, B-cell-depleted T cells, or PBMCs.

Original methodology: Amplification of reference gene primers was used by the study to estimate nucleated cell counts. The table came from immunoSEQ multiplex PCR; TCRdb's copy has only in-frame clones and leaves some out. That table furnishes V, J and clone size, whereas the DNA furnished D and trimming. The data hold fewer than 200,000 clones, with about 81% observed a single time. Material for sequencing was peripheral blood. This TCR derives from a woman between 65 and 79 years old with acute or convalescent COVID-19.

CDR3 residues: CASGADSNYGYTF. As DNA, the CDR3 is TGTGCCAGCGGGGCGGATTCTAACTATGGCTACACCTTC. V usage is TRBV2 and J usage is TRBJ1-2; D possibly corresponds to TRBD1 (5 bases). Germline V lookup: CDR1 SNHLY, CDR2 FYNNEI. V lost 8 bases and J lost 0, with 10 bases in between. The CDR3 extends over 13 amino acids.